One and the same sample provided the 23 T cell receptor beta chains below, sequenced in a study of blood T cell repertoires in COVID-19. Using immunoSEQ multiplex PCR, the repertoire was profiled, and TCRdb retains in-frame clones only, with some absent. Of fewer than 150,000 clones in the sample, 84% were seen once. The material sequenced was PBMCs or T cells enriched from blood (not recorded which). Receptors were obtained from a woman aged 18-35 years who had been exposed to COVID-19.

This clone was detected a few times. V usage is TRBV7-9 and J usage is TRBJ1-4; D may be TRBD1 (6 bases). Per the germline V gene, CDR1 is SEHNR and CDR2 is FQNEAQ (reference sequence). The CDR3 extends over 16 amino acids. V lost 5 bases, J lost 4 bases, and 17 bases lay in between. Here the CDR3 DNA reads TGTGCCAGCAGCCCCACCCGGCAGGGACATAATGAAAAACTGTTTTTT. This translates into CASSPTRQGHNEKLFF.

This chain joins TRBV5-1 and TRBJ2-5, with TRBD1 matching 11 bases. The length of the CDR3 is 17 residues. With 4 bases clipped from V and 4 bases from J, the junction kept 12 bases outside the gene matches. Germline loops: CDR1 SGHRS, CDR2 YFSETQ. The CDR3 sequence is CASSIPASGTGGETQYF. In DNA, the CDR3 is TGCGCCAGCAGCATACCTGCCTCCGGGACAGGGGGAGAGACCCAGTACTTC.

The rearrangement joins TRBV5-4 to TRBJ1-6, with D unresolved. This CDR3 has 16 amino acids. Between the trimmed V and J ends, which lost 0 bases and 6 bases, there was a span of 13 bases. Germline CDR1 SGHNT, CDR2 YYREEE (reference sequence). CDR3 sequence: CASSLDGVVGNSPLHF. The CDR3, as DNA: TGTGCCAGCAGCTTGGATGGAGTCGTTGGTAATTCACCCCTCCACTTT.

J is TRBJ1-2 and V is TRBV25-1; 12 positions match TRBD1. Germline V lookup: CDR1 MGHDK, CDR2 SYGVNS. V lost 8 bases, J lost 4 bases, and 5 bases stayed unmatched. The CDR3 runs to 14 residues. CDR3 residues: CASGGQGAGYGYTF. CDR3 nucleotide sequence: TGTGCCAGCGGGGGACAGGGGGCCGGCTATGGCTACACCTTC.

The CDR3 coding sequence is TGTGCCAGTAGTCTTCCTCTTGGGGCGCGCGATGGCTACACCTTC. This gives the protein CASSLPLGARDGYTF. The V gene is TRBV19, the J gene TRBJ1-2, with a weak D call TRBD1 (5 bases). In germline, CDR1 is LNHDA, CDR2 SQIVND (reference sequence). CDR3 length: 15 residues. Deletions cut 5 bases from V and 6 bases from J, with 19 bases between.

This clone was seen many times. J is TRBJ1-1 and V is TRBV7-9; the D is unclear. Germline values: CDR1 SEHNR, CDR2 FQNEAQ (reference sequence). The ends were cut back, 1 base at V and 7 bases at J, with 10 bases in the middle. The CDR3 is made up of 13 amino acids. The CDR3 protein is CASSLEQIGEAFF. CDR3 coding DNA: TGTGCCAGCAGCTTAGAACAGATCGGTGAAGCTTTCTTT.

The chain employs TRBV3-1 (or the pseudogene TRBV3-2) and TRBJ1-2, with D tentatively TRBD1 (5 bases). The germline V gene encodes CDR1 LGHDT and CDR2 YNNKEL (reference sequence). V was clipped by 0 bases and J by 4 bases, with 12 bases between them. This CDR3 has 15 residues. This CDR3 reads CASSQDAGQVYGYTF. For the CDR3, the DNA is TGTGCCAGCAGCCAAGATGCGGGGCAGGTCTATGGCTACACCTTC.

The chain recombines TRBV27 with TRBJ2-1; possibly TRBD1 for D (8 bases). The CDR3 contains 16 residues. The V gene's germline CDR1 is MNHEY and CDR2 SMNVEV (reference sequence). Trimming pared 5 bases from V and 4 bases from J, leaving 18 bases between. The CDR3 spells CASSDHRGRVYNEQFF. CDR3 bases: TGTGCCAGCAGTGACCACAGGGGGAGGGTATACAATGAGCAGTTCTTC.

This chain connects TRBV25-1 to TRBJ1-1, with D maybe TRBD1 (5 bases). The germline gives CDR1 MGHDK, CDR2 SYGVNS. The CDR3 is made up of 13 amino acids. Trimming shortened V by 6 bases and J by 6 bases, and 14 bases separated the two germline ends. CDR3 protein: CASRRTGSPEAFF. The CDR3 DNA reads as TGTGCCAGCAGACGTACAGGATCGCCTGAAGCTTTCTTT.

V gene TRBV7-3 combines with J gene TRBJ1-4; maybe TRBD1 (6 bases). Germline V gene sequence: CDR1 SGHTA, CDR2 FQGTGA. The CDR3 runs to 15 residues. Trimming pared 6 bases from V and 5 bases from J, leaving 16 bases between. CDR3 loop: CASRRGQYMNEKLFF. CDR3 DNA: TGTGCCAGCAGACGCGGACAGTACATGAATGAAAAACTGTTTTTT. Full variable domain (remainder filled in from reference TRBV7-3 and TRBJ1-4): GAGVSQTPSNKVTEKGKYVELRCDPISGHTALYWYRQSLGQGPEFLIYFQGTGAADDSGLPNDRFFAVRPEGSVSTLKIQRTERGDSAVYLCASRRGQYMNEKLFFGSGTQLSVL.

The V call is TRBV4-1, the J call TRBJ2-1, with 8 bases that match TRBD1. This CDR3 comprises 17 residues. Looked up from germline, CDR1 is MGHRA and CDR2 is YSYEKL. The V and J ends lost 1 base and 7 bases, in that order; junction bases with no gene match: 12. The CDR3 spells CASSQVGQGRKLNEQFF. The CDR3 DNA reads TGCGCCAGCAGCCAAGTCGGACAGGGCCGAAAGTTGAATGAGCAGTTCTTC.

V usage is TRBV7-2 and J usage is TRBJ2-5, with D perhaps TRBD2 (6 bases). This CDR3 has 15 residues. In germline, CDR1 is SGHTA, CDR2 FQGNSA. V was clipped by 4 bases and J by 7 bases, with 19 bases between them. The CDR3: CASSSGDGTFRTQYF. The CDR3 DNA reads TGTGCCAGCAGCTCGGGGGACGGGACTTTTAGGACCCAGTACTTC.

The table lists this clone with a few counts. CDR3 amino acids: CASSLTGTGPYEQYF. DNA for the CDR3: TGTGCCAGCAGCCTCACCGGGACAGGGCCCTACGAGCAGTACTTC. The chain recombines TRBV11-2 with TRBJ2-7; the match to TRBD1 covers 9 bases. The germline gives CDR1 SGHAT, CDR2 FQNNGV. Trimming took 5 bases from V and 2 from J; bases not matched to a gene: 7. The CDR3 sequence is 15 residues long.

The gene calls are TRBV11-3 and TRBJ2-2; 8 positions agree with TRBD2. This CDR3 spans 15 amino acids. J gave up 2 bases and V 3 bases, and 2 bases lay outside the gene matches. Germline CDR1 SGHNT, CDR2 YENEEA. The CDR3 bases are TGTGCCAGCAGCTTTAGCGGGACAAACACCGGGGAGCTGTTTTTT. Encoded protein: CASSFSGTNTGELFF. The variable domain in full, completed from reference TRBV11-3 and TRBJ2-2, reads EAGVVQSPRYKIIEKKQPVAFWCNPISGHNTLYWYLQNLGQGPELLIRYENEEAVDDSQLPKDRFSAERLKGVDSTLKIQPAELGDSAVYLCASSFSGTNTGELFFGEGSRLTVL.

This sequence joins TRBV4-1 and TRBJ1-2; 8 nucleotides align to TRBD1. The CDR3 runs to 16 residues. The ends lost 3 bases at V and 3 bases at J; junction bases unmatched: 9. Germline CDR1 and CDR2: MGHRA and YSYEKL. CDR3 region: CASSQDPTGVYYGYTF. The CDR3 coding sequence is TGCGCCAGCAGCCAGGACCCGACAGGGGTATACTATGGCTACACCTTC.

Only a few counts were recorded for this clone. The genes are TRBV2 and TRBJ1-3, with D possibly matching TRBD1 (5 bases). Trimming took off 8 bases at V and 4 bases at J, with 15 bases between the two ends. The CDR3 is 14 amino acids. The germline gives CDR1 SNHLY, CDR2 FYNNEI. The CDR3 DNA is TGTGCCAGCTGGGAGGGGATTTTAGGAAACACCATATATTTT. Its protein product is CASWEGILGNTIYF. The complete variable domain, with remaining parts taken from reference TRBV2 and TRBJ1-3, reads EPEVTQTPSHQVTQMGQEVILRCVPISNHLYFYWYRQILGQKVEFLVSFYNNEISEKSEIFDDQFSVERPDGSNFTLKIRSTKLEDSAMYFCASWEGILGNTIYFGEGSWLTVV.

A word on this clone: Other DNA variants within this sample encode the same CDR3. The chain is built from TRBV19 and TRBJ2-1, with 11 bases matching TRBD2. The CDR3 totals 15 residues. Germline loops: CDR1 LNHDA, CDR2 SQIVND (reference sequence). With 4 bases clipped from V and 3 bases from J, the junction kept 2 bases outside the gene matches. CDR3 sequence (DNA): TGTGCCAGTAGTAAAACTAGCGGGAGCTACAATGAGCAGTTCTTC. Encoded protein: CASSKTSGSYNEQFF.

This sequence joins TRBV19 and TRBJ1-2; TRBD1 matches 7 bases. Looked up from germline, CDR1 is LNHDA and CDR2 is SQIVND (reference sequence). The CDR3 spans 12 residues. The junction had 3 bases not matched to a gene; V was cut back by 7 bases and J by 4 bases. The CDR3 region is CASTRDSYGYTF. In nucleotides, the CDR3 is TGTGCCAGTACACGGGACAGCTATGGCTACACCTTC. The full variable domain, completed using reference TRBV19 and TRBJ1-2, is DGGITQSPKYLFRKEGQNVTLSCEQNLNHDAMYWYRQDPGQGLRLIYYSQIVNDFQKGDIAEGYSVSREKKESFPLTVTSAQKNPTAFYLCASTRDSYGYTFGSGTRLTVV.

This sequence joins TRBV28 and TRBJ2-1; 7 positions agree with TRBD2. Germline-derived CDR1 and CDR2 are MDHEN and SYDVKM. This CDR3 contains 15 residues. J gave up 7 bases and V 3 bases, and 9 bases lay outside the gene matches. CDR3 sequence: CASSFSGLGRNEQFF. Here the CDR3 DNA reads TGTGCCAGCAGTTTCTCAGGACTAGGGCGGAATGAGCAGTTCTTC.

The chain employs TRBV6-1 and TRBJ1-3; D perhaps matches TRBD1 (5 bases). The CDR3 sequence is 20 residues long. V was clipped by 1 base and J by 3 bases, with 25 bases between them. Germline loops: CDR1 MNHNS, CDR2 SASEGT. The CDR3 protein is CASSEDTEEDNWAGGNTIYF. DNA for the CDR3: TGTGCCAGCAGTGAAGACACCGAAGAGGACAACTGGGCCGGTGGAAACACCATATATTTT.

V is TRBV9 and J is TRBJ1-4, with a possible D match to TRBD1 (5 bases). The length of the CDR3 is 16 residues. The V end lost 4 bases, the J end lost 1 base, and 14 bases lay between the germline ends. Germline V gives CDR1 SGDLS, CDR2 YYNGEE. Here the CDR3 reads CASSRAAGQTNEKLFF. The CDR3 DNA reads TGTGCCAGCAGCCGCGCTGCAGGGCAAACTAATGAAAAACTGTTTTTT.

The chain carries TRBV10-3 and TRBJ1-6; 9 nucleotides match TRBD1. CDR3 size: 14 residues. V shed 5 bases, J shed 5 bases, and the junction held 1 base outside the gene matches. The V gene's germline CDR1 is ENHRY and CDR2 SYGVKD. CDR3: CAISRDRDNSPLHF. The CDR3 coding sequence is TGTGCCATCAGTCGGGACAGGGATAATTCACCCCTCCACTTT.

This rearrangement joins TRBV5-1 to TRBJ1-1; D may be TRBD1 (5 bases). The CDR3 has 14 residues. V was trimmed by 5 bases and J by 4 bases, leaving 15 bases between them. Per the germline V gene, CDR1 is SGHRS and CDR2 is YFSETQ. CDR3 amino acids: CASRPGGELTEAFF. DNA of the CDR3: TGCGCCAGCAGACCCGGGGGGGAGCTCACTGAAGCTTTCTTT.